This TCR beta chain derives from a study of T cell responses to AZD1222 COVID-19 vaccine. Study-wide findings and caveats: Sampling captured repertoires only after the peak T cell response. Donors skewed white British and female; clonal diversity was possibly underestimated. Seropositivity was recorded at baseline in only five to seven AZD1222 recipients.

About this clone: The antigen is unknown.

The method was immunoSEQ multiplex PCR; TCRdb's version includes in-frame clones alone and lacks a portion of them. The repertoire holds about 130,000 clones, with around 94% as singletons. The receptor was isolated from an adult in good health. Sequenced here: peripheral blood, sampled on day 0 of AZD1222 vaccination.

The CDR3 coding sequence is TGTGCCAGCAGCCCTTCAGGGTGGGACGAGCAGTACTTC. Protein sequence: CASSPSGWDEQYF. The chain joins TRBV4-2 to TRBJ2-7, with D tentatively TRBD1 (5 bases). There are 13 residues in the CDR3. The germline V gene has CDR1 LGHNA and CDR2 YNFKEQ. Trimming removed 4 bases at V and 5 bases at J, with 12 bases between.